The next 7 T cell receptor beta chains were all read from a single sample in a study of Graves' ophthalmopathy and Graves' hyperthyroidism. The study amplified TCR beta CDR3 regions using RNA transcripts. Amplification began with first-round RT-PCR using HTBI primers, then second-round multiplex PCR was performed. TCRdb re-called the multiplex PCR reads with MiXCR, one entry per CDR3 protein. This table has around 1.1 million distinct CDR3 sequences, roughly two fifths appearing once. Sequencing was carried out using peripheral blood or thyroid tissue (not recorded which). These receptors were taken from an adult man with Graves' hyperthyroidism.

This clonotype was counted only a few times. The chain carries TRBV4-3 and TRBJ1-6; D uncertain. The CDR3 runs 18 residues. V was trimmed by 0 bases and J by 10 bases, leaving 22 bases between them. Germline CDR1 LGHNA, CDR2 YSLEER. In DNA form, the CDR3 reads TGCGCCAGCAGCCAAGATAAATTGTACTCTACAAGAAGGTCACCCCTCCACTTT. The encoded protein is CASSQDKLYSTRRSPLHF.

The J gene is TRBJ2-7, the V gene TRBV7-2; 8 bases align to TRBD1. With V trimmed by 5 bases and J by 8 bases, 8 bases remained unmatched. The germline gives CDR1 SGHTA, CDR2 FQGNSA. The CDR3 has 13 amino acids. The DNA of the CDR3 is TGTGCCAGCAGCGCACGACAGGGGACGAAGCAGTACTTC. Its translation is CASSARQGTKQYF.

This clonotype occurred a few times. The chain is built from TRBV7-2 and TRBJ2-7; unclear D gene. Germline V gives CDR1 SGHTA, CDR2 FQGNSA. This CDR3 contains 15 residues. V was cut by 3 bases and J by 2 bases, with 14 bases left in between. CDR3 loop: CASSFSPELTYEQYF. The CDR3 region has the DNA TGTGCCAGCAGCTTTTCGCCAGAACTAACCTACGAGCAGTACTTC.

This clonotype occurred a few times. J is TRBJ1-1 and V is TRBV20-1; 8 positions match TRBD1. The CDR3 spans 14 residues. With V trimmed by 6 bases and J by 6 bases, 12 bases remained unmatched. Germline values: CDR1 DFQATT, CDR2 SNEGSKA (reference sequence). This CDR3 reads CSAKDRGIGPEAFF. CDR3 DNA sequence: TGCAGTGCCAAAGACAGGGGAATTGGTCCTGAAGCTTTCTTT.

This clonotype was seen repeatedly, ten times or more. The genes are TRBV10-3 and TRBJ2-7; D possibly corresponds to TRBD1 (6 bases). This CDR3 contains 15 residues. CDR1 and CDR2 from the germline V gene are ENHRY and SYGVKD. Between the trimmed V and J ends, which lost 0 bases and 3 bases, there was a span of 12 bases. CDR3 DNA: TGTGCCATCAGTGAGTCTAGCGAACAGGGCTACGAGCAGTACTTC. As protein: CAISESSEQGYEQYF.

Regarding this clonotype: Relative to the germline gene, one junction end is altered; a read error may explain this. This chain uses TRBV5-1 with TRBJ1-1; TRBD1 might be the D (5 bases). The CDR3 has 14 amino acids. Germline-derived CDR1 and CDR2 are SGHRS and YFSETQ. This CDR3 reads CASSHLDRNTEAFF. The CDR3 bases are TGTGCCAGCAGCCACCTCGACAGGAACACTGAAGCTTTCTTT.

There are many counts of this clonotype. The chain uses TRBV29-1 and TRBJ2-7; 9 bases align to TRBD2. Germline V lookup: CDR1 SQVTM, CDR2 ANQGSEA. Unmatched junction bases numbered 11, after V lost 6 bases and J lost 2 bases. CDR3 length: 15 amino acids. The CDR3 sequence is CSVQTLAGGPYEQYF. The CDR3 DNA reads TGCAGCGTACAAACCCTTGCGGGAGGGCCCTACGAGCAGTACTTC.